The subject of this entry is one T cell receptor beta chain. The data stem from a study of blood T cell repertoires in COVID-19. Germline V gene lookup returns CDR1 LNHDA and CDR2 SQIVND (reference sequence). The length of the CDR3 is 17 residues. V lost 3 bases, J lost 9 bases, and 19 bases stayed unmatched. Here immunoSEQ multiplex PCR was the method, and the copy in TCRdb shows in-frame clones only, minus some. Of approximately 140,000 clones in the sample, about four fifths were seen once. V usage is TRBV19 and J usage is TRBJ1-2; 7 positions agree with TRBD1. The sequence was obtained from a human donor in a cohort sampled during active COVID-19. Source material: peripheral blood. The CDR3 region has the DNA TGTGCCAGTAGTATTCGGCCCCGACAGGGACCCACTAGTAGCTACACCTTC. Translation: CASSIRPRQGPTSSYTF. The entire variable domain, with the rest obtained from reference TRBV19 and TRBJ1-2, is as follows: DGGITQSPKYLFRKEGQNVTLSCEQNLNHDAMYWYRQDPGQGLRLIYYSQIVNDFQKGDIAEGYSVSREKKESFPLTVTSAQKNPTAFYLCASSIRPRQGPTSSYTFGSGTRLTVV.